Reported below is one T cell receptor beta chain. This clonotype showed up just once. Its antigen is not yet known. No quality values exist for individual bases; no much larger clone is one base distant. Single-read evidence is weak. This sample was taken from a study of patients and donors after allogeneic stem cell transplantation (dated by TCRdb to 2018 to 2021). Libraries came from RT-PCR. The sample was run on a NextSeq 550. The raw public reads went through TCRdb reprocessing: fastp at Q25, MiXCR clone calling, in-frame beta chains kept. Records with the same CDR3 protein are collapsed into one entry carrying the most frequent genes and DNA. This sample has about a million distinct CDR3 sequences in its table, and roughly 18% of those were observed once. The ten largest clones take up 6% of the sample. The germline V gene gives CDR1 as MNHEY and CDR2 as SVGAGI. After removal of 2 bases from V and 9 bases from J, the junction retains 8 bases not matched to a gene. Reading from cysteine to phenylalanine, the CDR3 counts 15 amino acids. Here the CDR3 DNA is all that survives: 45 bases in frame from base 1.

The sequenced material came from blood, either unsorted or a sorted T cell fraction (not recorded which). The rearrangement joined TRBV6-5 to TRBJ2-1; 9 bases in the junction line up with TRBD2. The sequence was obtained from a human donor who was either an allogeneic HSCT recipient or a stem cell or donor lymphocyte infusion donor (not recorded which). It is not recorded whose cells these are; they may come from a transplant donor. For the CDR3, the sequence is CASSYSGGRALEQFF. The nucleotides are TGTGCCAGCAGTTACAGCGGCGGGAGGGCCCTTGAGCAGTTCTTC.